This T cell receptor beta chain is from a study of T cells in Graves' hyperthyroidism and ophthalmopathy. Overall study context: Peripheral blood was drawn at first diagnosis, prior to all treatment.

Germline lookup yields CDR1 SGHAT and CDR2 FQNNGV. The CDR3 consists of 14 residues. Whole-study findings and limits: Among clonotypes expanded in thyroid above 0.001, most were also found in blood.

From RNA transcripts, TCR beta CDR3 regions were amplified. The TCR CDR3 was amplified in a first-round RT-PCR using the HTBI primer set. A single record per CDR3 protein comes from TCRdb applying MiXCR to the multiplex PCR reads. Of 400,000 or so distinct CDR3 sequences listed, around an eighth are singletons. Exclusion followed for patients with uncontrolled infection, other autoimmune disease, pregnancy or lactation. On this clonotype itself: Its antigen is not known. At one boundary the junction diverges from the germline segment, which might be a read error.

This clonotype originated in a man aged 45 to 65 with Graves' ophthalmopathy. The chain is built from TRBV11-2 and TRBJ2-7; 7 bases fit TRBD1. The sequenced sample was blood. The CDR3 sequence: CVSSGGQHSYEQYF. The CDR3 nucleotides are TGTGTCAGCAGTGGGGGACAGCACTCCTACGAGCAGTACTTC.